These 12 T cell receptor beta chains originate from one sample sequenced in a study of a mutant IDH1 vaccine in newly diagnosed glioma (dated by TCRdb to about 2021). The label giving this sample's time point can be read as: baseline, week 1 (first vaccination visit). The treatment or condition label on this specimen signifies: pre-vaccination baseline after standard-of-care therapy. Library prep was done by the immunoSEQ multiplex PCR assay. The source is immuneACCESS, and TCRdb retained only in-frame sequences with V and J called. Part of the clones is not carried over; for the studies checked, unresolved V genes explain less than half of this, and the remainder is unexplained. Recorded for this sample are tens of thousands of clones; just over 85% of them occurred a single time. The ten largest clonotypes hold about 2.4% of the sample. This specimen consisted of PBMCs, obtained from a glioma patient treated with radiotherapy, temozolomide or both. Receptors originate from a man in his forties with glioma.

The chain uses TRBV7-2 and TRBJ1-2; D perhaps matches TRBD1 (6 bases). Germline CDR1 is SGHTA and CDR2 is FQGNSA. V lost 4 bases and J lost 8, with 17 bases in between. This CDR3 region has 14 residues. CDR3 coding DNA: TGTGCCAGCAGCTATCGAAACAGGGAAGGGGGCTACACCTTC. This encodes CASSYRNREGGYTF.

The chain joins TRBV5-1 to TRBJ2-1, with TRBD2 matching over 9 bases. This CDR3 spans 15 amino acids. V trimming: 2 bases; J trimming: 6 bases; junction bases outside the gene matches: 6. Germline V CDR1 and CDR2: SGHRS, YFSETQ. CDR3 nucleotides: TGCGCCAGCAGCTTTAGCGGGAGTGGGGGCAATGAGCAGTTCTTC. The encoded protein is CASSFSGSGGNEQFF.

V gene TRBV19 combines with J gene TRBJ1-1; 9 bases are a match to TRBD1. V shed 8 bases and J 2 bases; nucleotides not matched to a gene: 12. The CDR3 length is 16 residues. In germline, CDR1 is LNHDA, CDR2 SQIVND (reference sequence). The CDR3 DNA follows: TGTGCCAGTCTTCCCGGGACAGGGCCACGAAACACTGAAGCTTTCTTT. It specifies CASLPGTGPRNTEAFF.

This sequence joins TRBV7-8 and TRBJ2-1, with D possibly matching TRBD1 (6 bases). CDR3 size: 14 residues. V lost 5 bases and J 5 bases, leaving 13 bases between the germline ends. Looked up from germline, CDR1 is SGHVS and CDR2 is FQNEAQ. For the CDR3, the DNA is TGTGCCAGCAGCGGGAACAGGGCCAACAATGAGCAGTTCTTC. Residues: CASSGNRANNEQFF. Supplemented by reference TRBV7-8 and TRBJ2-1, the full variable domain reads GAGVSQSPRYKVAKRGQDVALRCDPISGHVSLFWYQQALGQGPEFLTYFQNEAQLDKSGLPSDRFFAERPEGSVSTLKIQRTQQEDSAVYLCASSGNRANNEQFFGPGTRLTVL.

The chain uses TRBV2 and TRBJ2-7; D gene ambiguous. CDR1 and CDR2 from the germline V gene are SNHLY and FYNNEI. CDR3 length: 13 amino acids. V lost 0 bases and J 5 bases, leaving 8 bases between the germline ends. The CDR3 spells CASSEAWDNEQYF. The CDR3 coding sequence is TGTGCCAGCAGTGAAGCTTGGGATAACGAGCAGTACTTC.

The chain has TRBV5-5 and TRBJ2-7, with TRBD2 matching 14 bases. V was pared by 0 bases and J by 5 bases, with 7 bases of the junction left unmatched. Germline V gene data show CDR1 as SGHKS and CDR2 as YYEKEE (reference sequence). CDR3 size: 17 residues. CDR3 in amino acids: CASSLVGLAGVYDEQYF. The DNA of the CDR3 is TGTGCCAGCAGCTTGGTGGGACTAGCGGGAGTATATGACGAGCAGTACTTC.

V gene TRBV5-1 combines with J gene TRBJ2-7; unclear D gene. This CDR3 has 12 amino acids. Between the trimmed V and J ends, which lost 4 bases and 1 base, there was a span of 6 bases. Germline loops: CDR1 SGHRS, CDR2 YFSETQ. The CDR3 DNA sequence: TGCGCCAGCAGCCCAGAATCCTACGAGCAGTACTTC. Encoded protein: CASSPESYEQYF.

V gene TRBV5-1 combines with J gene TRBJ1-5, with D tentatively TRBD1 (5 bases). The germline V gene encodes CDR1 SGHRS and CDR2 YFSETQ. V lost 3 bases, J lost 7 bases, and 8 bases lay in between. The length of the CDR3 is 12 residues. The CDR3 region is CASSWDGQPQHF. Written as DNA, the CDR3 is TGCGCCAGCAGCTGGGACGGGCAGCCCCAGCATTTT.

This rearrangement joins TRBV9 to TRBJ2-1, with D possibly matching TRBD2 (6 bases). The germline CDR1 and CDR2 sequences are SGDLS and YYNGEE. Trimming removed 1 base from V and 7 bases from J, with 9 bases in between. The CDR3 consists of 13 residues. The CDR3 DNA is TGTGCCAGCAGCGTATCTGGGAGGAATGAGCAGTTCTTC. Its translation is CASSVSGRNEQFF.

This clone was seen only a few times. The V call is TRBV11-1, the J call TRBJ2-5; 10 bases line up with TRBD2. CDR3 size: 17 residues. Germline V lookup: CDR1 SGHAT, CDR2 FQDESV (reference sequence). With V trimmed by 2 bases and J by 4 bases, 10 bases remained unmatched. The CDR3 reads CASSLQASGRFGETQYF. The CDR3 region has the DNA TGTGCCAGCAGCTTACAAGCTAGCGGGAGATTTGGAGAGACCCAGTACTTC.

The rearrangement links TRBV6-6 to TRBJ1-4; 7 bases align to TRBD1. Germline trimming cut 0 bases from V and 7 bases from J; bases unmatched to any gene: 5. Germline V gene sequence: CDR1 MNHNY, CDR2 SVGAGI (reference sequence). This CDR3 contains 15 residues. CDR3 amino acids: CASSYSTGSGEKLFF. The CDR3 DNA reads as TGTGCCAGCAGTTACTCGACAGGGTCGGGTGAAAAACTGTTTTTT.

The V gene is TRBV4-2, the J gene TRBJ1-2; maybe TRBD1 (5 bases). V was shortened by 0 bases and J by 5 bases, with 13 bases between the two germline ends. This CDR3 has 15 residues. Germline V CDR1 and CDR2: LGHNA, YNFKEQ. The CDR3 nucleotides read TGTGCCAGCAGCCAAGATCAGGGTAACCCGTATGGCTACACCTTC. It translates to CASSQDQGNPYGYTF.